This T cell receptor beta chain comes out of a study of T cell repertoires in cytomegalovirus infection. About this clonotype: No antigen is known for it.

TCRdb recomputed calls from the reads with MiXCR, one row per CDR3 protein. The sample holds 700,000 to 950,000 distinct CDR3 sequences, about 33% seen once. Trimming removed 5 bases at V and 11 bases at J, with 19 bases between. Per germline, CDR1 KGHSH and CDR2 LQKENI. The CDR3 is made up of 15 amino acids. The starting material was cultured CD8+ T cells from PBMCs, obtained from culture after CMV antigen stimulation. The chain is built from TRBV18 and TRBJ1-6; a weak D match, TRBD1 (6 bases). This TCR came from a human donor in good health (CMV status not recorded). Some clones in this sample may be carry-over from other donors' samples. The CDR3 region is CASSSTAGEIAPLHF. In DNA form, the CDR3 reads TGTGCCAGCTCATCCACAGCAGGGGAGATCGCACCCCTCCACTTT. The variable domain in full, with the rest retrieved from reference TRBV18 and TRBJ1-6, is NAGVMQNPRHLVRRRGQEARLRCSPMKGHSHVYWYRQLPEEGLKFMVYLQKENIIDESGMPKERFSAEFPKEGPSILRIQQVVRGDSAAYFCASSSTAGEIAPLHFGNGTRLTVT.